This is a list of T cell receptor beta chains from one sample in a study of radiotherapy plus CTLA-4 blockade in lung cancer. Profiling relied on immunoSEQ multiplex PCR, and the TCRdb table lists in-frame clones only, not all of them. The table shows around 53,000 clones, with about 88% occurring only once. Sample: peripheral blood, taken from a patient treated with radiotherapy plus ipilimumab. These receptors were obtained from a human donor with non-small cell lung cancer that progressed on radiotherapy plus ipilimumab. Some clones in this sample may be carry-over from other donors' samples. Each CDR3 is given with its conserved first and last residue. The D gene is left open where the match is weak. The size of a clone is reported for some rows only, either as once, few or many, or as a class for expanded clones.

d_call: .
clone_size: .
cdr3_length: 17
v_call: TRBV7-3
j_call: TRBJ2-2
cdr3_nt: TGTGCCAGCAGCCCCCCGTCCGGGACTCCGGGGACCGGGGAGCTGTTTTTT
cdr3_aa: CASSPPSGTPGTGELFF

d_call: TRBD2
clone_size: once
cdr3_length: 15
v_call: TRBV19
j_call: TRBJ2-3
cdr3_nt: TGTGCCAGTAGTTTGACTAGCGGGAGCACAGATACGCAGTATTTT
cdr3_aa: CASSLTSGSTDTQYF

d_call: TRBD1
clone_size: .
cdr3_length: 14
v_call: TRBV19
j_call: TRBJ1-6
cdr3_nt: TGTGCCAGTAAACCCGGGACAGAGTATTCACCCCTCCACTTT
cdr3_aa: CASKPGTEYSPLHF

d_call: TRBD2
clone_size: .
cdr3_length: 16
v_call: TRBV5-1
j_call: TRBJ2-3
cdr3_nt: TGCGCCAGCAGCTCAATCCTGACTAGCGGGGTGGATACGCAGTATTTT
cdr3_aa: CASSSILTSGVDTQYF

d_call: .
clone_size: .
cdr3_length: 16
v_call: TRBV7-9
j_call: TRBJ2-7
cdr3_nt: TGTGCCAGCAGCTTAAAGTCTAGCGAGAACCCCTACGAGCAGTACTTC
cdr3_aa: CASSLKSSENPYEQYF

d_call: .
clone_size: .
cdr3_length: 12
v_call: TRBV25-1
j_call: TRBJ1-2
cdr3_nt: TGTGCCAGCAGCGGACAGAGATATGGCTACACCTTC
cdr3_aa: CASSGQRYGYTF

d_call: TRBD2
clone_size: few
cdr3_length: 18
v_call: TRBV4-3
j_call: TRBJ2-3
cdr3_nt: TGCGCCAGCAGCCAAACCGACGGGACTAGCGGGAGCCCAGATACGCAGTATTTT
cdr3_aa: CASSQTDGTSGSPDTQYF

d_call: .
clone_size: .
cdr3_length: 14
v_call: TRBV6-6
j_call: TRBJ1-4
cdr3_nt: TGTGCCAGCGGGAGTAAAGGGTGGGGTGAAAAACTGTTTTTT
cdr3_aa: CASGSKGWGEKLFF

d_call: TRBD1
clone_size: .
cdr3_length: 15
v_call: TRBV4-3
j_call: TRBJ2-7
cdr3_nt: TGCGCCAGCAGCCAGGGGCCGGGACAGAGAGACGAGCAGTACTTC
cdr3_aa: CASSQGPGQRDEQYF

d_call: .
clone_size: .
cdr3_length: 15
v_call: TRBV5-4
j_call: TRBJ1-3
cdr3_nt: TGTGCCAGCAGCTTGGACAGCCATCTACCCAACACCATATATTTT
cdr3_aa: CASSLDSHLPNTIYF

d_call: .
clone_size: .
cdr3_length: 16
v_call: TRBV5-1
j_call: TRBJ2-3
cdr3_nt: TGCGCCAGCAGCTTTGAATTTAGCGGCGGCACAGATACGCAGTATTTT
cdr3_aa: CASSFEFSGGTDTQYF

d_call: TRBD1
clone_size: .
cdr3_length: 15
v_call: TRBV4-2
j_call: TRBJ1-2
cdr3_nt: TGTGCCAGCAGCCAAGTGGGACAGGACAACTATGGCTACACCTTC
cdr3_aa: CASSQVGQDNYGYTF

d_call: .
clone_size: once
cdr3_length: 11
v_call: TRBV29-1
j_call: TRBJ1-1
cdr3_nt: TGCAGCGCAGGACATACTATTGAAGCTTTCTTT
cdr3_aa: CSAGHTIEAFF

d_call: TRBD2
clone_size: .
cdr3_length: 17
v_call: TRBV4-2
j_call: TRBJ2-6
cdr3_nt: TGTGCCAGCAGCCAAGGACTAGCGGGAGTTGGGGCCAACGTCCTGACTTTC
cdr3_aa: CASSQGLAGVGANVLTF

d_call: .
clone_size: .
cdr3_length: 13
v_call: TRBV19
j_call: TRBJ1-2
cdr3_nt: TGTGCCAGTAGACTGACTGCCGGCTGGGGCTACACCTTC
cdr3_aa: CASRLTAGWGYTF

d_call: .
clone_size: .
cdr3_length: 15
v_call: TRBV6-1
j_call: TRBJ2-1
cdr3_nt: TGTGCCAGCAGGATTACAGGGTTGTCTCTCAATGAGCAGTTCTTC
cdr3_aa: CASRITGLSLNEQFF

d_call: TRBD2
clone_size: .
cdr3_length: 14
v_call: TRBV11-3
j_call: TRBJ2-3
cdr3_nt: TGTGCCAGCAGCTTAGCGACTAGCGTAGATACGCAGTATTTT
cdr3_aa: CASSLATSVDTQYF

d_call: .
clone_size: .
cdr3_length: 11
v_call: TRBV20-1
j_call: TRBJ2-7
cdr3_nt: TGCAGTGCTAGCCAGTCCTACGAGCAGTACTTC
cdr3_aa: CSASQSYEQYF

d_call: .
clone_size: .
cdr3_length: 11
v_call: TRBV5-4
j_call: TRBJ2-1
cdr3_nt: TGTGCCAGCAGCACAGGGCTTGAGCAGTTCTTC
cdr3_aa: CASSTGLEQFF

d_call: .
clone_size: .
cdr3_length: 14
v_call: TRBV27
j_call: TRBJ1-2
cdr3_nt: TGTGCCAGCAGTCCCCTACAGGGCCCCTATGGCTACACCTTC
cdr3_aa: CASSPLQGPYGYTF

d_call: .
clone_size: once
cdr3_length: 14
v_call: TRBV5-1
j_call: TRBJ2-7
cdr3_nt: TGCGCCAGCAGCTTGGCCGGGAGCTCCTACGAGCAGTACTTC
cdr3_aa: CASSLAGSSYEQYF

d_call: TRBD1
clone_size: .
cdr3_length: 13
v_call: TRBV29-1
j_call: TRBJ2-7
cdr3_nt: TGCAGCGTCACCACAGGGGGCCCCTACGAGCAGTACTTC
cdr3_aa: CSVTTGGPYEQYF

d_call: .
clone_size: once
cdr3_length: 13
v_call: TRBV19
j_call: TRBJ2-7
cdr3_nt: TGTGCCAGTAGTATAGATCTAAAGGGAGGCAAGTACTTC
cdr3_aa: CASSIDLKGGKYF

d_call: .
clone_size: .
cdr3_length: 13
v_call: TRBV2
j_call: TRBJ2-5
cdr3_nt: TGTGCCACAAATGGACAGCTACAAGAGACCCAGTACTTC
cdr3_aa: CATNGQLQETQYF

d_call: .
clone_size: .
cdr3_length: 14
v_call: TRBV4-2
j_call: TRBJ1-1
cdr3_nt: TGTGCCAGCAGCCAAGATTGGGGGCCAACTGAAGCTTTCTTT
cdr3_aa: CASSQDWGPTEAFF

d_call: .
clone_size: .
cdr3_length: 15
v_call: TRBV7-8
j_call: TRBJ1-5
cdr3_nt: TGTGCCAGCAGCTTATTAGAATATAGCAATCAGCCCCAGCATTTT
cdr3_aa: CASSLLEYSNQPQHF

d_call: TRBD2
clone_size: .
cdr3_length: 14
v_call: TRBV4-1
j_call: TRBJ2-5
cdr3_nt: TGCGCCAGCAGCTTTCGACTAGCGGGAGAGACCCAGTACTTC
cdr3_aa: CASSFRLAGETQYF

d_call: TRBD2
clone_size: .
cdr3_length: 15
v_call: TRBV7-6
j_call: TRBJ2-1
cdr3_nt: TGTGCCAGCAGCCCCCGACTAGCGGGTAACAATGAGCAGTTCTTC
cdr3_aa: CASSPRLAGNNEQFF

d_call: .
clone_size: .
cdr3_length: 11
v_call: TRBV20-1
j_call: TRBJ2-1
cdr3_nt: TGCAGTGCCAGACACTACAATGAGCAGTTCTTC
cdr3_aa: CSARHYNEQFF

d_call: TRBD1
clone_size: .
cdr3_length: 15
v_call: TRBV11-2
j_call: TRBJ1-4
cdr3_nt: TGTGCCAGCAGCTCCTCGACAGGGCATAATGAAAAACTGTTTTTT
cdr3_aa: CASSSSTGHNEKLFF

d_call: .
clone_size: .
cdr3_length: 15
v_call: TRBV5-6
j_call: TRBJ1-3
cdr3_nt: TGTGCCAGCAACGTATTAGCGACAGGAGGAAACACCATATATTTT
cdr3_aa: CASNVLATGGNTIYF

d_call: TRBD1
clone_size: few
cdr3_length: 18
v_call: TRBV30
j_call: TRBJ1-2
cdr3_nt: TGTGCCTGGTCCACTCCTACTGGAGGACAGGGGGTCACCTATGGCTACACCTTC
cdr3_aa: CAWSTPTGGQGVTYGYTF

d_call: TRBD1
clone_size: .
cdr3_length: 14
v_call: TRBV4-2
j_call: TRBJ1-1
cdr3_nt: TGTGCCAGCAGCAGGACAGGGGGTAACACTGAAGCTTTCTTT
cdr3_aa: CASSRTGGNTEAFF

d_call: .
clone_size: .
cdr3_length: 14
v_call: TRBV2
j_call: TRBJ1-5
cdr3_nt: TGTGCCAGCAGTAGAGGGATGACAAATCAGCCCCAGCATTTT
cdr3_aa: CASSRGMTNQPQHF

d_call: TRBD1
clone_size: .
cdr3_length: 17
v_call: TRBV4-2
j_call: TRBJ1-4
cdr3_nt: TGTGCCAGCAGCCAAGATCCCGGACAGGGGGCTAATGAAAAACTGTTTTTT
cdr3_aa: CASSQDPGQGANEKLFF

d_call: TRBD2
clone_size: .
cdr3_length: 16
v_call: TRBV19
j_call: TRBJ2-5
cdr3_nt: TGTGCCAGTAGTATGTTTAGCGGGGGTCCCCAAGAGACCCAGTACTTC
cdr3_aa: CASSMFSGGPQETQYF

d_call: TRBD1
clone_size: few
cdr3_length: 14
v_call: TRBV6-1
j_call: TRBJ2-3
cdr3_nt: TGTGCCAGCAGCTCCGGACAGGGACGAGGTACGCAGTATTTT
cdr3_aa: CASSSGQGRGTQYF

d_call: .
clone_size: .
cdr3_length: 15
v_call: TRBV4-1
j_call: TRBJ2-2
cdr3_nt: TGCGCCAGCAGCCAAGAATTGGCCACAAATAGGGAGCTGTTTTTT
cdr3_aa: CASSQELATNRELFF

d_call: .
clone_size: .
cdr3_length: 11
v_call: TRBV11-2
j_call: TRBJ2-7
cdr3_nt: TGTGCCAGCAGCTTAGTATACGAGCAGTACTTC
cdr3_aa: CASSLVYEQYF

d_call: TRBD2
clone_size: .
cdr3_length: 16
v_call: TRBV10-3
j_call: TRBJ2-2
cdr3_nt: TGTGCCATCAGTGAGACCTTACTAGCGGTCACCGGGGAGCTGTTTTTT
cdr3_aa: CAISETLLAVTGELFF

d_call: .
clone_size: .
cdr3_length: 12
v_call: TRBV10-2
j_call: TRBJ1-2
cdr3_nt: TGCGCCAGCAGTGAGTCGGCGCAGGCCTACACCTTC
cdr3_aa: CASSESAQAYTF